The 19 T cell receptor beta chains in this list originate from one sample, sequenced in a study of T cells in Graves' hyperthyroidism and ophthalmopathy. Regions amplified from RNA transcripts were the TCR beta CDR3 regions. HTBI primers drove first-round RT-PCR of the TCR CDR3. Each CDR3 protein is one row after TCRdb ran MiXCR on the multiplex PCR reads. The repertoire holds around 540,000 distinct CDR3 sequences, with 15% to 20% as singletons. Sequenced input: blood. Source of these receptors: a young woman with Graves' ophthalmopathy.

This clonotype has at least ten counts. V usage is TRBV4-1 and J usage is TRBJ1-1, with 9 positions matching TRBD1. This CDR3 spans 15 amino acids. J lost 1 base, V lost 6 bases, and 6 bases had no gene match. Germline assignment: CDR1 MGHRA and CDR2 YSYEKL. DNA for the CDR3: TGCGCCAGCAGATACGGGACAGGGAAGAACACTGAAGCTTTCTTT. As protein: CASRYGTGKNTEAFF.

This clonotype was seen at least ten times. The chain joins TRBV7-2 to TRBJ1-6; TRBD1 is a possible D gene (5 bases). The CDR3 runs 15 residues. Germline-derived CDR1 and CDR2 are SGHTA and FQGNSA. The V gene lost 5 bases and the J gene lost 8 bases, with 16 bases spanning the gap. This CDR3 is CASSPIQGGDSPLHF. The CDR3 DNA reads TGTGCCAGCAGCCCTATCCAGGGAGGCGATTCACCCCTCCACTTT.

Details on this clonotype: A much larger clone differs by one base, so this may be a read error. The V gene is TRBV7-8, the J gene TRBJ2-7; TRBD2 aligns across 12 bases. After removal of 3 bases from V and 7 bases from J, the junction contained 10 bases not matched to a gene. Germline-derived CDR1 and CDR2 are SGHVS and FQNEAQ. The CDR3 has 16 residues. In nucleotides, the CDR3 is TGTGCCAGCAGCTTCGCTACTAGCGGGAGGTTTAATGAGCAGTACTTC. It is translated as CASSFATSGRFNEQYF.

The chain recombines TRBV7-8 with TRBJ2-2; D is ambiguous. The CDR3 totals 16 residues. V lost 5 bases to trimming and J lost 0 bases, with 13 bases between them. CDR1 and CDR2 from the germline V gene are SGHVS and FQNEAQ. This chain's CDR3 is CASSPHDTPNTGELFF. The CDR3 coding sequence is TGTGCCAGCAGCCCTCATGACACACCGAACACCGGGGAGCTGTTTTTT.

To note about this clonotype: A read error may explain this, as a much larger clone is one base away. The chain couples TRBV7-2 to TRBJ2-1; D might be TRBD2 (6 bases). The J call may be in error: the DNA end matches TRBJ2-7 better. CDR1 SGHTA and CDR2 FQGNSA come from the germline V gene. This CDR3 region has 14 residues. CDR3 DNA: TGTGCCAGCAGCCTTAGCGGCAACCACAATGAGCAGTACTTC. Protein sequence: CASSLSGNHNEQYF.

This clonotype was detected a few times. The chain joins TRBV6-1 to TRBJ2-2; 8 bases match TRBD2. CDR1 is MNHNS and CDR2 is SASEGT in the germline V gene. CDR3 length: 17 amino acids. J was trimmed by 7 bases and V by 5 bases; bases with no gene match: 15. The chain's CDR3 is CASSYLGRGGIGGELFF. The CDR3 nucleotides are TGTGCCAGCAGTTATCTAGGACGGGGGGGAATAGGCGGGGAGCTGTTTTTT.

J is TRBJ2-5 and V is TRBV18, with 9 nucleotides matching TRBD2. The V gene's germline CDR1 is KGHSH and CDR2 LQKENI. This CDR3 has 15 amino acids. Trimming took 2 bases from V and 1 from J; bases not matched to a gene: 2. CDR3 in DNA: TGTGCCAGCTCACCAGCTAGCGGGGTCCAAGAGACCCAGTACTTC. It translates to CASSPASGVQETQYF.

This clonotype was seen just once. The CDR3 DNA sequence: TGTGCCAGTAGCACGGGGTGGGGACGAGACGGGGAGCTGTTTTTT. Translation: CASSTGWGRDGELFF. The gene calls are TRBV19 and TRBJ2-2; either TRBD1 or TRBD2 may supply D (5 bases each). Germline V gene lookup returns CDR1 LNHDA and CDR2 SQIVND (reference sequence). CDR3 size: 15 residues. V dropped 6 bases and J dropped 7 bases, with 18 bases sitting between them.

V gene TRBV7-9 combines with J gene TRBJ2-7; D might be TRBD2 (7 bases). The germline CDR1 and CDR2 sequences are SEHNR and FQNEAQ (reference sequence). This CDR3 region has 13 residues. V lost 11 bases and J 5 bases, leaving 19 bases between the germline ends. CDR3 in DNA: TGTGCCTCAAGGGGGAGGGTCTCAGACGAGCAGTACTTC. This codes for CASRGRVSDEQYF.

The sample holds many counts of this clonotype. V gene TRBV29-1 combines with J gene TRBJ2-3; weak D call: TRBD2 (5 bases). Trimming removed 5 bases at V and 4 bases at J, with 22 bases between. The CDR3 totals 16 residues. CDR1 and CDR2 from the germline V gene are SQVTM and ANQGSEA. CDR3 sequence (DNA): TGCAGCGTTCACTACCTCAGCGGACTCACCTCAGATACGCAGTATTTT. This encodes CSVHYLSGLTSDTQYF.

This clonotype was seen a few times. The V and J genes are TRBV10-3 and TRBJ2-7; a possible D gene is TRBD2 (6 bases). The ends were cut back, 6 bases at V and 6 bases at J, with 15 bases in the middle. The CDR3 consists of 13 residues. Germline-derived CDR1 and CDR2 are ENHRY and SYGVKD. The CDR3 reads CAISPLEGGEQYF. CDR3 nucleotide sequence: TGTGCCATCAGCCCTCTGGAGGGAGGCGAGCAGTACTTC.

This clonotype came up many times. V is TRBV10-2 and J is TRBJ2-5; possibly TRBD2 for D (6 bases). Germline V gene sequence: CDR1 WSHSY, CDR2 SAAADI. The CDR3 runs to 14 residues. V was shortened by 6 bases and J by 3 bases, with 14 bases between the two germline ends. The CDR3 DNA sequence: TGCGCCAGCAGCCTCCTAGCGCAAAAAGAGACCCAGTACTTC. This sequence encodes CASSLLAQKETQYF.

This clonotype has ten or more counts. The chain is built from TRBV6-2 or TRBV6-3 and TRBJ2-1, with TRBD2 matching 8 bases. The V gene end was trimmed by 5 bases and the J gene end by 6 bases; junction bases not matched to a gene: 3. Germline-derived CDR1 and CDR2 are MNHEY and SVGEGT. This CDR3 has 13 residues. CDR3 sequence: CASSAGLVNEQFF. Written as DNA, the CDR3 is TGTGCCAGCAGTGCGGGACTAGTCAATGAGCAGTTCTTC.

This clonotype came up many times. The chain combines TRBV18 with TRBJ2-7, with no clear D. V lost 3 bases and J 1 base, leaving 7 bases between the germline ends. The CDR3 is made up of 13 amino acids. Germline values: CDR1 KGHSH, CDR2 LQKENI. The CDR3 nucleotides read TGTGCCAGCTCACCGGGCACTTCCTACGAGCAGTACTTC. Its protein is CASSPGTSYEQYF.

The J gene is TRBJ2-5, the V gene TRBV10-1, with unresolved D. This CDR3 has 15 residues. Trimming shortened V by 3 bases and J by 1 base, and 12 bases separated the two germline ends. In germline, CDR1 is WNHNN, CDR2 SYGVQD (reference sequence). For the CDR3, the DNA is TGCGCCAGCAGTGACCTAATGAAATTCCAAGAGACCCAGTACTTC. It codes for CASSDLMKFQETQYF.

The chain has TRBV19 and TRBJ2-2; D is unclear. CDR1 and CDR2 from the germline V gene are LNHDA and SQIVND (reference sequence). The V end was cut by 3 bases, the J end by 4 bases, with 12 bases between. This CDR3 spans 15 amino acids. The CDR3: CASSMVAPGTGELFF. CDR3 sequence (DNA): TGTGCCAGTAGTATGGTAGCACCGGGCACCGGGGAGCTGTTTTTT.

This clonotype was seen many times. The CDR3 loop reads CSGDDERNTEAFF. The CDR3, as DNA: TGCAGTGGAGATGACGAGAGGAACACTGAAGCTTTCTTT. V is TRBV20-1 and J is TRBJ1-1; D remains unclear. V lost 7 bases, J lost 1 base, and 13 bases lay in between. From germline, CDR1 is DFQATT and CDR2 SNEGSKA (reference sequence). The CDR3 runs 13 residues.

The chain recombines TRBV7-9 with TRBJ1-1; 9 nucleotides align to TRBD1. J lost 0 bases, V lost 2 bases, and 4 bases had no gene match. CDR3 length equals 16 residues. Germline V gene lookup returns CDR1 SEHNR and CDR2 FQNEAQ (reference sequence). In nucleotides, the CDR3 is TGTGCCAGCAGCTTAAACCGGGACAGGGTGAACACTGAAGCTTTCTTT. This encodes CASSLNRDRVNTEAFF.

The chain employs TRBV28 and TRBJ2-7, with unresolved D. Germline V CDR1 and CDR2: MDHEN, SYDVKM. The CDR3 sequence is 15 residues long. The V end was cut by 4 bases, the J end by 0 bases, with 13 bases between. The CDR3 coding sequence is TGTGCCAGCAGTTCAATCGGCCAAAGCTCCTACGAGCAGTACTTC. Its translation is CASSSIGQSSYEQYF. The full variable domain, in which reference TRBV28 and TRBJ2-7 provide the parts outside the CDR3, is DVKVTQSSRYLVKRTGEKVFLECVQDMDHENMFWYRQDPGLGLRLIYFSYDVKMKEKGDIPEGYSVSREKKERFSLILESASTNQTSMYLCASSSIGQSSYEQYFGPGTRLTVT.